This T cell receptor beta chain was captured in a study of blood T cell repertoires in COVID-19. The repertoire was sequenced with immunoSEQ multiplex PCR; TCRdb's copy has only in-frame clones and lacks some. The data hold approximately 300,000 clones, with 85% to 90% observed a single time. The participants were between about 18 and 89 years old and came from roughly 24 US areas. The recovered donors of Cohort 3 showed two negative PCRs, clearance, or symptom resolution. This CDR3 spans 14 amino acids. Per germline, CDR1 SGHRS and CDR2 YFSETQ. With 4 bases removed from V and 0 bases from J, the gap between germline ends came to 8 bases.

The sample consisted of PBMCs or T cells enriched from blood (not recorded which). The chain joins TRBV5-1 to TRBJ1-3; no clear D. The TCR comes from a woman under 30 who had recovered from COVID-19. CDR3 coding DNA: TGCGCCAGCAGCCCCTCCAGCTCTGGAAACACCATATATTTT. As protein: CASSPSSSGNTIYF.